Included here is one TCR beta chain sequence, with context. J gave up 5 bases and V 8 bases, and 1 base lay outside the gene matches. The germline V gene has CDR1 ENHRY and CDR2 SYGVKD. This CDR3 region has 13 residues. In Seattle, patients joined the study during active infection and were tracked longitudinally. The data were taken from a study of blood T cell repertoires in COVID-19. Clones were read by immunoSEQ multiplex PCR, and TCRdb kept only the in-frame ones, dropping some. The sample yields hundreds of thousands of clones, 80% to 90% seen once. This clonotype was sampled from a woman aged 25 to 39 with COVID-19, enrolled during active disease. Sequenced sample: peripheral blood. The chain uses TRBV10-3 and TRBJ1-6, with 9 bases lining up with TRBD1. CDR3 DNA sequence: TGTGCCATCCGGGACAGGGATAATTCACCCCTCCACTTT. It specifies CAIRDRDNSPLHF.